The 25 T cell receptor beta chains below come from one sample, sequenced in a study of cytomegalovirus exposure and HLA in healthy donors. Both 60 Vbeta primers and 13 Jbeta primers went into the PCR. Sequencing used immunoSEQ multiplex PCR; TCRdb keeps in-frame clones, though not all of them. Among about 120,000 clones listed, around 74% were seen once. The source material was PBMCs. The origin of the receptors is a man aged 55 to 70 in good health and CMV-seropositive.

The chain is built from TRBV27 and TRBJ2-7; 12 bases fit TRBD1. J lost 5 bases, V lost 4 bases, and 3 bases had no gene match. CDR1 and CDR2 (germline): MNHEY, SMNVEV (reference sequence). The CDR3 contains 14 residues. The CDR3 spells CASSWGQGADEQYF. CDR3 nucleotides: TGTGCCAGCAGTTGGGGACAGGGGGCCGACGAGCAGTACTTC.

This chain's CDR3 is CALGRGFVEKLFF. Here the CDR3 DNA reads TGTGCCTTGGGGAGGGGGTTCGTTGAAAAACTGTTTTTT. The chain combines TRBV30 with TRBJ1-4; maybe TRBD1 (6 bases). The CDR3 consists of 13 residues. The V end lost 7 bases, the J end lost 7 bases, and 16 bases lay between the germline ends. Per the germline V gene, CDR1 is GTSNPN and CDR2 is SVGIG (reference sequence). The complete variable domain, with remaining parts taken from reference TRBV30 and TRBJ1-4, reads SQTIHQWPATLVQPVGSPLSLECTVEGTSNPNLYWYRQAAGRGLQLLFYSVGIGQISSEVPQNLSASRPQDRQFILSSKKLLLSDSGFYLCALGRGFVEKLFFGSGTQLSVL.

The chain links TRBV4-2 to TRBJ2-3; D may be TRBD2 (6 bases). The CDR3 runs 14 residues. V was trimmed by 2 bases and J by 4 bases, leaving 10 bases between them. Germline V CDR1 and CDR2: LGHNA, YNFKEQ. The DNA for the CDR3 is TGTGCCAGCAGCCAACGGCGGGGACCAGATACGCAGTATTTT. This gives the protein CASSQRRGPDTQYF.

The chain combines TRBV15 with TRBJ1-2, with D maybe TRBD1 (6 bases). Per the germline V gene, CDR1 is LNHNV and CDR2 is YYDKDF (reference sequence). The CDR3 runs 15 residues. Trimming pared 3 bases from V and 5 bases from J, leaving 16 bases between. The CDR3 nucleotides are TGTGCCACCAGCAGGGAACAGGGAGTGGCATATGGCTACACCTTC. It specifies CATSREQGVAYGYTF.

This clone came up a few times. V is TRBV7-9 and J is TRBJ1-4; D remains unclear. V was cut by 4 bases and J by 4 bases, with 10 bases left in between. CDR1 and CDR2 (germline): SEHNR, FQNEAQ (reference sequence). This CDR3 has 14 amino acids. The CDR3 region has the DNA TGTGCCAGCAGCTCTTCGGGAAATAATGAAAAACTGTTTTTT. Amino acids: CASSSSGNNEKLFF.

V gene TRBV30 combines with J gene TRBJ1-6, with D uncertain. CDR1 is GTSNPN, CDR2 SVGIG, per germline (reference sequence). There are 15 residues in the CDR3. Trimming stripped 6 bases from V and 0 bases from J, with 12 bases between. The CDR3 region is CACQSENSYNSPLHF. The CDR3 DNA follows: TGTGCCTGTCAGTCTGAAAACTCCTATAATTCACCCCTCCACTTT.

This clone was recorded once. This chain connects TRBV5-4 to TRBJ1-1, with D unclear. CDR1 SGHNT and CDR2 YYREEE come from the germline V gene (reference sequence). V lost 5 bases to trimming and J lost 5 bases, with 16 bases between them. The CDR3 consists of 14 residues. The CDR3 sequence is CASRQDSGSTEAFF. Here the CDR3 DNA reads TGTGCCAGCAGGCAGGACTCGGGGTCGACTGAAGCTTTCTTT.

This clone turned up a few times. The chain links TRBV29-1 to TRBJ2-7; 8 bases align to TRBD1. CDR3 length: 11 residues. Germline CDR1 reads SQVTM; CDR2 reads ANQGSEA. V was clipped by 7 bases and J by 5 bases; unmatched bases: 4. As DNA, the CDR3 is TGCAGCGCCCGGACAGGGAACGAGCAGTACTTC. Translating it yields CSARTGNEQYF.

The genes are TRBV28 and TRBJ1-1, with 7 bases lining up with TRBD1. The CDR3 spans 16 residues. Germline V gene data show CDR1 as MDHEN and CDR2 as SYDVKM. J gave up 2 bases and V 2 bases, and 8 bases lay outside the gene matches. CDR3 nucleotide sequence: TGTGCCAGCAGTTTACCACCCCGGGACAGCAACACTGAAGCTTTCTTT. Its protein product is CASSLPPRDSNTEAFF.

This rearrangement joins TRBV27 to TRBJ2-3, with TRBD2 matching over 14 bases. Germline trimming cut 3 bases from V and 0 bases from J; bases unmatched to any gene: 5. Germline CDR1 and CDR2: MNHEY and SMNVEV (reference sequence). The CDR3 extends over 18 amino acids. CDR3 nucleotides: TGTGCCAGCAGTTTCTTGGGACTAGCGGGGGAGAGCACAGATACGCAGTATTTT. It codes for CASSFLGLAGESTDTQYF.

This chain uses TRBV9 with TRBJ2-7, with D perhaps TRBD1 (6 bases). V lost 0 bases and J lost 3, with 7 bases in between. The length of the CDR3 is 13 residues. The germline V gene has CDR1 SGDLS and CDR2 YYNGEE. CDR3: CASSVGDIYEQYF. The CDR3, as DNA: TGTGCCAGCAGCGTAGGGGACATCTACGAGCAGTACTTC.

The genes are TRBV15 and TRBJ1-5; D perhaps matches TRBD1 (5 bases). V was trimmed by 0 bases and J by 6 bases, leaving 12 bases between them. The CDR3 sequence is 15 residues long. Per the germline V gene, CDR1 is LNHNV and CDR2 is YYDKDF (reference sequence). CDR3 DNA sequence: TGTGCCACCAGCAGAGACAAAGGAGGGGCTCAGCCCCAGCATTTT. This codes for CATSRDKGGAQPQHF.

DNA for the CDR3: TGTGCCAGTAATAGGGACAGGGGGGAAGGCTACACCTTC. This gives the protein CASNRDRGEGYTF. The rearrangement joins TRBV19 to TRBJ1-2; 11 bases agree with TRBD1. This CDR3 contains 13 residues. CDR1 and CDR2 from the germline V gene are LNHDA and SQIVND (reference sequence). V shed 7 bases, J shed 8 bases, and the junction held 6 bases outside the gene matches.

This rearrangement joins TRBV7-3 to TRBJ2-7; a weak D match, TRBD1 (6 bases). CDR3 length: 14 residues. From germline, CDR1 is SGHTA and CDR2 FQGTGA. The germline V and J ends were trimmed by 8 bases and 4 bases, with 18 bases remaining between them. DNA for the CDR3: TGTGCCAGCCGAAGACAGGTATCCACTTACGAGCAGTACTTC. Protein product: CASRRQVSTYEQYF.

Worth noting for this clone: Given the absence of the conserved phenylalanine or tryptophan at the CDR3 end, a read error is likely. It is unclear where the CDR3 begins or ends on the DNA, so no DNA is shown, and the CDR3 is as TCRdb lists it. The V gene is TRBV23-1, the J gene TRBJ1-3. TRBV23-1 is identified as an open reading frame with a role that is uncertain. The CDR3 is 10 amino acids long, termini counted. Here the CDR3 reads CASSQSRMGG.

This chain connects TRBV30 to TRBJ2-3, with 7 bases that match TRBD2. V trimming: 1 base; J trimming: 2 bases; junction bases outside the gene matches: 12. CDR1 and CDR2 from the germline V gene are GTSNPN and SVGIG (reference sequence). The CDR3 totals 17 residues. The chain's CDR3 is CAWSAPRERDVTDTQYF. The CDR3 nucleotides read TGTGCCTGGAGTGCGCCTAGGGAGCGGGACGTCACAGATACGCAGTATTTT.

The J gene is TRBJ1-4, the V gene TRBV19; possible D gene TRBD1, 6 bases. The germline V gene encodes CDR1 LNHDA and CDR2 SQIVND (reference sequence). The CDR3 has 15 amino acids. The germline V and J ends were trimmed by 5 bases and 0 bases, with 10 bases remaining between them. CDR3: CASSVGQTTNEKLFF. The CDR3 DNA is TGTGCCAGTAGTGTTGGACAGACAACTAATGAAAAACTGTTTTTT.

The rearrangement joins TRBV30 to TRBJ1-2; D gene unclear. Trimming removed 3 bases at V and 6 bases at J, with 17 bases between. Germline CDR1 and CDR2: GTSNPN and SVGIG (reference sequence). This CDR3 contains 14 residues. The CDR3 sequence is CAWRATHWSDGYTF. The CDR3 coding sequence is TGTGCCTGGAGGGCCACGCATTGGAGCGATGGCTACACCTTC.

The V call is TRBV11-2, the J call TRBJ2-2; D might be TRBD1 (5 bases). V lost 5 bases and J 5 bases, leaving 15 bases between the germline ends. Germline V gene data show CDR1 as SGHAT and CDR2 as FQNNGV. The CDR3 length is 15 residues. The CDR3 region is CASSPLAGKTGELFF. The CDR3 nucleotides read TGTGCCAGCAGCCCCCTCGCAGGGAAAACCGGGGAGCTGTTTTTT.

The chain is built from TRBV27 and TRBJ1-1; 11 bases fit TRBD1. CDR1 and CDR2 from the germline V gene are MNHEY and SMNVEV (reference sequence). This CDR3 region has 17 residues. Trimming removed 0 bases from V and 4 bases from J; junction bases left unmatched: 7. The CDR3 DNA reads as TGTGCCAGCAGTTTATCGGGGTGGGGGACAGGGGGCACTGAAGCTTTCTTT. This gives the protein CASSLSGWGTGGTEAFF.

The genes are TRBV6-4 and TRBJ1-2; the match to TRBD1 covers 7 bases. Germline assignment: CDR1 MRHNA and CDR2 SNTAGT. The CDR3 length is 13 residues. Losses at the gene ends were 3 bases for V and 7 bases for J; bases not matched to a gene: 5. The CDR3 coding sequence is TGTGCCAGCAGTGAGGCAAGGGGGCTTGGCTACACCTTC. It is translated as CASSEARGLGYTF.

The CDR3 loop is CASRPQREFDEQYF. CDR3 coding DNA: TGTGCCAGCAGACCCCAGCGGGAGTTTGACGAGCAGTACTTC. This chain joins TRBV11-2 and TRBJ2-7; 8 positions match TRBD2. The CDR3 is made up of 14 amino acids. CDR1 and CDR2 from the germline V gene are SGHAT and FQNNGV. The V segment lost 6 bases and the J segment 5 bases; nucleotides outside the gene matches: 9.

This chain connects TRBV7-9 to TRBJ2-5, with 11 bases fitting TRBD1. V lost 5 bases to trimming and J lost 11 bases; unmatched junction nucleotides: 4. Germline-derived CDR1 and CDR2 are SEHNR and FQNEAQ (reference sequence). The CDR3 covers 12 residues. The CDR3 protein is CASSPGQGVQYF. For the CDR3, the DNA is TGTGCCAGCAGCCCGGGACAGGGGGTGCAGTACTTC. Variable domain in full (rest from reference TRBV7-9 and TRBJ2-5): DTGVSQNPRHKITKRGQNVTFRCDPISEHNRLYWYRQTLGQGPEFLTYFQNEAQLEKSRLLSDRFSAERPKGSFSTLEIQRTEQGDSAMYLCASSPGQGVQYFGPGTRLLVL.

The V and J genes are TRBV5-1 and TRBJ1-6, with D maybe TRBD1 (6 bases). Trimming took 3 bases from V and 5 from J, leaving 18 bases between them. This CDR3 has 17 amino acids. Germline V CDR1 and CDR2: SGHRS, YFSETQ. This CDR3 is CASSWKQGSGNNSPLHF. The DNA for the CDR3 is TGCGCCAGCAGCTGGAAACAGGGATCTGGGAATAATTCACCCCTCCACTTT.

The chain couples TRBV9 to TRBJ2-3; D is perhaps TRBD1 (6 bases). Germline lookup yields CDR1 SGDLS and CDR2 YYNGEE. The CDR3 sequence is 14 residues long. Trimming took 0 bases from V and 4 from J, leaving 9 bases between them. The CDR3 sequence is CASSVVTGSDTQYF. CDR3 in DNA: TGTGCCAGCAGCGTAGTAACAGGGTCAGATACGCAGTATTTT.